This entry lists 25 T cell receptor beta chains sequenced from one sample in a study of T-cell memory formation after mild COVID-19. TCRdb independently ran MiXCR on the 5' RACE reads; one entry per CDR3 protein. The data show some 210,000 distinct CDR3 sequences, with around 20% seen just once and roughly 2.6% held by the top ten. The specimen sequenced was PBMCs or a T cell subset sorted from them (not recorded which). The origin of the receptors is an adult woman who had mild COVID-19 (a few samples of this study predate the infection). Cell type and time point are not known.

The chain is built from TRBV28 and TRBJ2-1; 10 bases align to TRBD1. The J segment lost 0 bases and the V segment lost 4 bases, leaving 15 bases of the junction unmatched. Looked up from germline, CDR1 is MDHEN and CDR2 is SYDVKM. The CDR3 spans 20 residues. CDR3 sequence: CASSSSWTGGTMGSYNEQFF. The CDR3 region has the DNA TGTGCCAGCAGTTCCTCATGGACAGGGGGGACAATGGGCTCCTACAATGAGCAGTTCTTC.

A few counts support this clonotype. The CDR3 sequence is CASSIRLAGAYEQYF. CDR3 in DNA: TGTGCCAGTAGTATCCGACTAGCGGGAGCCTACGAGCAGTACTTC. The chain has TRBV19 and TRBJ2-7, with 12 bases matching TRBD2. After removal of 3 bases from V and 2 bases from J, the junction contained 2 bases not matched to a gene. The CDR3 runs 15 residues. The germline gives CDR1 LNHDA, CDR2 SQIVND (reference sequence).

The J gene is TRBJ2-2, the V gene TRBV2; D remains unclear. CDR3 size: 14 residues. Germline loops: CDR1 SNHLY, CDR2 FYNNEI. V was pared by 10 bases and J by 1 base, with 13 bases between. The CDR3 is CATLRQWNTGELFF. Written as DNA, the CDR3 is TGTGCCACTCTCCGGCAGTGGAACACCGGGGAGCTGTTTTTT.

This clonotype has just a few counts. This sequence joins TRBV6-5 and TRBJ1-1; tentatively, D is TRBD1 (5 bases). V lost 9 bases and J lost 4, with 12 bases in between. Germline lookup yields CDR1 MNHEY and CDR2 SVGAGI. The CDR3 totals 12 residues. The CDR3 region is CASGRDGTEAFF. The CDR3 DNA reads TGTGCCAGTGGTCGGGACGGCACTGAAGCTTTCTTT.

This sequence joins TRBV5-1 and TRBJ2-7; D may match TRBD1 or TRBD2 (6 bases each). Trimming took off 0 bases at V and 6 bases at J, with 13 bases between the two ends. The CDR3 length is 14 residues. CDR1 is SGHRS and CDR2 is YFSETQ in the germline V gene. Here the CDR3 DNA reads TGCGCCAGCAGCTTGGAACGGGGGCACGCCGAGCAGTACTTC. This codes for CASSLERGHAEQYF.

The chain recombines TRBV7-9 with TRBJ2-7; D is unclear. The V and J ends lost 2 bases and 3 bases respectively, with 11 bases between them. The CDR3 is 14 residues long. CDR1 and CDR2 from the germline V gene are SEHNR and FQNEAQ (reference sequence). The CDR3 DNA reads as TGTGCCAGCAGCTTAACGTACGAAGACTACGAGCAGTACTTC. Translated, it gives CASSLTYEDYEQYF.

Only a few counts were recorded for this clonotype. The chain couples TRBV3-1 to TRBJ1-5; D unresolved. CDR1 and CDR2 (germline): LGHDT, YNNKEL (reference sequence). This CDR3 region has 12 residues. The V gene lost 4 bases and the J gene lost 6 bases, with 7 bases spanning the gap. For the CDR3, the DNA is TGTGCCAGCAGCCGGCCCGGTCAGCCCCAGCATTTT. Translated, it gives CASSRPGQPQHF. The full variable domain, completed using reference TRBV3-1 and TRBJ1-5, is DTAVSQTPKYLVTQMGNDKSIKCEQNLGHDTMYWYKQDSKKFLKIMFSYNNKELIINETVPNRFSPKSPDKAHLNLHINSLELGDSAVYFCASSRPGQPQHFGDGTRLSIL.

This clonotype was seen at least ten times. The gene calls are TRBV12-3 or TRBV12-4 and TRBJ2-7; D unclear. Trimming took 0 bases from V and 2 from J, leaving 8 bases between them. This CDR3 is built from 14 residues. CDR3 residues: CASSLALGAYEQYF. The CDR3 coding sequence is TGTGCCAGCAGTTTAGCCCTTGGGGCCTACGAGCAGTACTTC.

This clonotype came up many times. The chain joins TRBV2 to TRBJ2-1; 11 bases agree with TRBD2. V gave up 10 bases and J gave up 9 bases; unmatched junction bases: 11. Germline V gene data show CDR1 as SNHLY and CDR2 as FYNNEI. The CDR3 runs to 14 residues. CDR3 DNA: TGTGCCACTTCGACTAGCGGGACTACTTTTGAGCAGTTCTTC. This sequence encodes CATSTSGTTFEQFF.

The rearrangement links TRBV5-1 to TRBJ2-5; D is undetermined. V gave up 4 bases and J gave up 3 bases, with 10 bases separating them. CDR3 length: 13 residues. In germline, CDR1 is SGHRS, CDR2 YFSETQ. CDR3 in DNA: TGCGCCAGCAGCAACTCAGGAAAAGAGACCCAGTACTTC. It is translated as CASSNSGKETQYF.

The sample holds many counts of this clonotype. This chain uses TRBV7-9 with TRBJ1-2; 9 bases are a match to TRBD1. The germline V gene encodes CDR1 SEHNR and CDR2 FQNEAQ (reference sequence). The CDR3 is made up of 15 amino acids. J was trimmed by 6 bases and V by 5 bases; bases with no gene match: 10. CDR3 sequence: CASSNHWTGEDGYTF. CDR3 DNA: TGTGCCAGCAGCAATCACTGGACAGGGGAGGATGGCTACACCTTC.

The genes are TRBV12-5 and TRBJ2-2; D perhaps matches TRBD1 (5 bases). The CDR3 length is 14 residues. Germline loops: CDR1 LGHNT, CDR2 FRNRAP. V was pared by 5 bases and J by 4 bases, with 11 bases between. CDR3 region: CASGTRTPTGELFF. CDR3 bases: TGTGCTAGTGGTACCAGGACACCCACCGGGGAGCTGTTTTTT.

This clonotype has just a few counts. The CDR3 sequence is CASSLDPSSTDTQYF. The CDR3 DNA follows: TGCGCCAGCAGCTTGGACCCTTCTAGCACAGATACGCAGTATTTT. The chain couples TRBV5-1 to TRBJ2-3; no definite D call. V lost 0 bases, J lost 0 bases, and 8 bases lay in between. The CDR3 has 15 residues. CDR1 SGHRS and CDR2 YFSETQ come from the germline V gene. The whole variable domain, filled in from reference TRBV5-1 and TRBJ2-3, reads KAGVTQTPRYLIKTRGQQVTLSCSPISGHRSVSWYQQTPGQGLQFLFEYFSETQRNKGNFPGRFSGRQFSNSRSEMNVSTLELGDSALYLCASSLDPSSTDTQYFGPGTRLTVL.

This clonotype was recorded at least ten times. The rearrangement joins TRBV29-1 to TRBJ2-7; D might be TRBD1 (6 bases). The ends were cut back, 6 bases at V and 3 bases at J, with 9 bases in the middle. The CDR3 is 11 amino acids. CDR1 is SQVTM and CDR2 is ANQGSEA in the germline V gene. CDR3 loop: CSVRTVYEQYF. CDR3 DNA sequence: TGCAGCGTACGGACAGTCTACGAGCAGTACTTC.

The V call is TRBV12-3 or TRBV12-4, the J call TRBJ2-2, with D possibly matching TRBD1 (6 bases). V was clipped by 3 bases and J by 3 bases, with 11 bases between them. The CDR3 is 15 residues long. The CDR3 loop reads CASSFFAGDTGELFF. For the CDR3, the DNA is TGTGCCAGCAGTTTCTTCGCAGGGGACACCGGGGAGCTGTTTTTT.

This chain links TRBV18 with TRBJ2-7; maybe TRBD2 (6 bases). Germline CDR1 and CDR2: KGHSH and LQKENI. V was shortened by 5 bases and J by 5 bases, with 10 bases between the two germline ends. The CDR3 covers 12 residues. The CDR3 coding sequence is TGTGCCAGCTCAGCGGGGCTCCACGAGCAGTACTTC. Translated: CASSAGLHEQYF.

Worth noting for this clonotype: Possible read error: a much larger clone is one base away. CDR3 residues: CASSLLTIAGKETQYF. CDR3 coding DNA: TGTGCCAGCAGCTTGCTTACCATAGCGGGGAAAGAGACCCAGTACTTC. The chain links TRBV5-5 to TRBJ2-5; 8 bases line up with TRBD2. Germline V gives CDR1 SGHKS, CDR2 YYEKEE (reference sequence). The CDR3 covers 16 residues. The trim removed 1 base at V and 3 bases at J, leaving 8 bases unmatched.

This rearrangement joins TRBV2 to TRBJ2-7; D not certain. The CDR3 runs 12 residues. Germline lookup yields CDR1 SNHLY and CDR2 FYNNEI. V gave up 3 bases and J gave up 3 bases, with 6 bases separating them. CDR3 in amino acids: CASSEKGYEQYF. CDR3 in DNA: TGTGCCAGCAGTGAGAAGGGCTACGAGCAGTACTTC.

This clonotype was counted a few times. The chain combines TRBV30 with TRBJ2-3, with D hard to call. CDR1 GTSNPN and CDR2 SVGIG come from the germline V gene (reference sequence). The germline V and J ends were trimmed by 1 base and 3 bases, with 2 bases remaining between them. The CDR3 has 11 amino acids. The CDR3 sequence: CAWSGTDTQYF. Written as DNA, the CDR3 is TGTGCCTGGAGTGGAACAGATACGCAGTATTTT.

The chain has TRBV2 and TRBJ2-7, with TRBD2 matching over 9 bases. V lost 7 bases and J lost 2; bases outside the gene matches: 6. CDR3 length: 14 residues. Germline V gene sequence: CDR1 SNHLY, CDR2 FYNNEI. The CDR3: CASTGGGAPYEQYF. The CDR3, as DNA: TGTGCCAGCACGGGCGGGGGGGCCCCCTACGAGCAGTACTTC.

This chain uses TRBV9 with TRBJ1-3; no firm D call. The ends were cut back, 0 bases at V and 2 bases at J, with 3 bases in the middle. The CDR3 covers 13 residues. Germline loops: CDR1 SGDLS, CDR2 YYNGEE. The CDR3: CASSVEPGNTIYF. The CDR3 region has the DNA TGTGCCAGCAGCGTAGAACCTGGAAACACCATATATTTT.

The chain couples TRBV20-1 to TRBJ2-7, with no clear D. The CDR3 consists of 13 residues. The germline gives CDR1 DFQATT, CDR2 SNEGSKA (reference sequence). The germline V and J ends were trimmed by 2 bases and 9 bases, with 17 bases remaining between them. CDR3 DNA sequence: TGCAGTGCTAGACCGGCCGGCCTAAGCCGGCAGTACTTC. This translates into CSARPAGLSRQYF.

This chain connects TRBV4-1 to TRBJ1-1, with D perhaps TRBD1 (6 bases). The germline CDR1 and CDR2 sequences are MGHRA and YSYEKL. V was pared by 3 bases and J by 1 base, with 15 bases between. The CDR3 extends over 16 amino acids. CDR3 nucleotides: TGCGCCAGCAGCCAGCGCAACAGGGCTCGGAACACTGAAGCTTTCTTT. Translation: CASSQRNRARNTEAFF.

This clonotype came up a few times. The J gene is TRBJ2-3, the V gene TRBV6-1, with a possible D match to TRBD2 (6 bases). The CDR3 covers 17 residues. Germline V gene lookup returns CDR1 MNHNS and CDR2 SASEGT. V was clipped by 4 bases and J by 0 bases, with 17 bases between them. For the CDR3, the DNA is TGTGCCAGCAGTGGGTCGTTATGGAGCGGGAGCACAGATACGCAGTATTTT. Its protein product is CASSGSLWSGSTDTQYF.

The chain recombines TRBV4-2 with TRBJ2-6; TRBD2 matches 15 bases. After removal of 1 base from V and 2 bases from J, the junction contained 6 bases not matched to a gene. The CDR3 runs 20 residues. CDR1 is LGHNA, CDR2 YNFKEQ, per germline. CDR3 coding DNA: TGTGCCAGCAGCCAAGGGCGGACTAGCGGGGGGGCCGCTGGGGCCAACGTCCTGACTTTC. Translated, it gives CASSQGRTSGGAAGANVLTF.